Following are 30 T cell receptor beta chains from one sample sequenced in a study of blood T cell repertoires in COVID-19 (dated by TCRdb to about 2020). Library method: the immunoSEQ multiplex PCR assay. Drawn from immuneACCESS, this table holds only the in-frame rearrangements with V and J called that TCRdb kept. Clones are partly lost; checked studies trace under half to an unresolved V gene and leave the rest unexplained. Counted in this sample were just over 250,000 clones; approximately 89% of them appeared once. Together, the top ten hold 2% to 3% of the sample. The sequenced material came from peripheral blood. The receptors stem from a woman aged 50 to 60 with acute or convalescent COVID-19.

The J gene is TRBJ2-7, the V gene TRBV14; a weak D match, TRBD1 (5 bases). Trimming shortened V by 0 bases and J by 5 bases, and 8 bases separated the two germline ends. Germline assignment: CDR1 SGHDN and CDR2 FVKESK. This CDR3 region has 13 residues. CDR3 DNA sequence: TGTGCCAGCAGCCAAGAACTCAGGGACGAGCAGTACTTC. Its translation is CASSQELRDEQYF.

The rearrangement joins TRBV6-5 to TRBJ2-7; possibly TRBD1 for D (6 bases). The V end was cut by 1 base, the J end by 12 bases, with 13 bases between. The CDR3 runs to 12 residues. Germline values: CDR1 MNHEY, CDR2 SVGAGI. The DNA of the CDR3 is TGTGCCAGCAGTTACTTTCTCAGGGGTCCGTACTTC. Translation: CASSYFLRGPYF.

CDR3: CASSTGQGAKNEQFF. CDR3 in DNA: TGTGCCAGCTCAACCGGACAGGGGGCGAAGAATGAGCAGTTCTTC. This chain connects TRBV18 to TRBJ2-1; TRBD1 matches 11 bases. The CDR3 has 15 amino acids. V gave up 5 bases and J gave up 7 bases; unmatched junction bases: 7. The V gene's germline CDR1 is KGHSH and CDR2 LQKENI.

Concerning this clone: Other DNA sequences in this sample translate to the same CDR3. The J gene is TRBJ1-5, the V gene TRBV20-1; D remains unclear. The CDR3 sequence is 11 residues long. Germline V gives CDR1 DFQATT, CDR2 SNEGSKA (reference sequence). Trimming pared 2 bases from V and 6 bases from J, leaving 5 bases between. The CDR3 reads CSARRGQPQHF. The CDR3 region has the DNA TGCAGTGCTAGAAGAGGTCAGCCCCAGCATTTT.

This chain uses TRBV15 with TRBJ2-7, with TRBD1 as a possible D gene (6 bases). Trimming cost V 7 bases and J 2 bases, with 12 bases left between them. The CDR3 covers 13 residues. CDR1 is LNHNV, CDR2 YYDKDF, per germline (reference sequence). CDR3 bases: TGTGCCACCAAGACAGGTTCTGCCTACGAGCAGTACTTC. This sequence encodes CATKTGSAYEQYF.

The chain recombines TRBV4-2 with TRBJ1-5, with 7 bases matching TRBD1. Germline-derived CDR1 and CDR2 are LGHNA and YNFKEQ. V lost 4 bases and J lost 5; bases outside the gene matches: 14. The CDR3 runs 17 residues. CDR3 sequence (DNA): TGTGCCAGCAGCCTAGACAGGGCTATAGGGTTGGATCAGCCCCAGCATTTT. It yields the protein CASSLDRAIGLDQPQHF.

The rearrangement uses TRBV10-3 and TRBJ2-2; 8 nucleotides line up with TRBD1. This CDR3 is built from 17 residues. Germline-derived CDR1 and CDR2 are ENHRY and SYGVKD. The V and J ends lost 2 bases and 8 bases, in that order; junction bases with no gene match: 13. The CDR3 region has the DNA TGTGCCATCAGTGAGCGAAGGGACAGGCCGGGAGCTGGGGAGCTGTTTTTT. Residues: CAISERRDRPGAGELFF.

The chain combines TRBV2 with TRBJ2-3, with 11 bases lining up with TRBD2. This CDR3 has 15 amino acids. Germline-derived CDR1 and CDR2 are SNHLY and FYNNEI. The ends lost 7 bases at V and 4 bases at J; junction bases unmatched: 7. For the CDR3, the DNA is TGTGCCAGCACCCTACTAGCGGGAGCCCCAGATACGCAGTATTTT. As protein: CASTLLAGAPDTQYF.

V usage is TRBV2 and J usage is TRBJ1-3, with no clear D. CDR3 length: 12 amino acids. V lost 6 bases and J lost 4, with 7 bases in between. Germline values: CDR1 SNHLY, CDR2 FYNNEI. The CDR3 reads CASSAQGNTIYF. The CDR3 DNA reads as TGTGCCAGCAGCGCCCAGGGAAACACCATATATTTT.

The J gene is TRBJ2-1, the V gene TRBV5-4, with a weak D call TRBD1 (6 bases). Germline CDR1 and CDR2: SGHNT and YYREEE (reference sequence). Trimming shortened V by 0 bases and J by 1 base, and 8 bases separated the two germline ends. The CDR3 consists of 15 residues. The CDR3 region has the DNA TGTGCCAGCAGCTTGGAAACAGGGTCCTACAATGAGCAGTTCTTC. This translates into CASSLETGSYNEQFF.

The rearrangement joins TRBV5-6 to TRBJ2-1; 8 nucleotides match TRBD2. Trimming removed 1 base from V and 8 bases from J; junction bases left unmatched: 17. The length of the CDR3 is 18 residues. CDR1 and CDR2 (germline): SGHDT, YYEEEE. The CDR3 protein is CASSLLGIGTSRRDEQFF. The CDR3 bases are TGTGCCAGCAGCTTGCTGGGGATAGGGACTAGTCGAAGGGATGAGCAGTTCTTC.

The V gene is TRBV4-3, the J gene TRBJ1-3; TRBD1 agrees at 7 bases. With V trimmed by 2 bases and J by 2 bases, 3 bases remained unmatched. The V gene's germline CDR1 is LGHNA and CDR2 YSLEER. The CDR3 contains 15 residues. This CDR3 reads CASSQNRGAGNTIYF. CDR3 in DNA: TGCGCCAGCAGCCAAAACAGGGGCGCTGGAAACACCATATATTTT.

J is TRBJ2-7 and V is TRBV6-2 or TRBV6-3; 10 nucleotides align to TRBD2. This CDR3 comprises 15 residues. V lost 4 bases and J lost 0; bases outside the gene matches: 3. The germline CDR1 and CDR2 sequences are MNHEY and SVGEGT. For the CDR3, the DNA is TGTGCCAGCAGTTCCACTAGCGGGATCTCCTACGAGCAGTACTTC. Residues: CASSSTSGISYEQYF.

The chain carries TRBV18 and TRBJ2-1; D remains unclear. The CDR3 length is 13 residues. Trimming removed 1 base from V and 10 bases from J, with 11 bases in between. Germline V CDR1 and CDR2: KGHSH, LQKENI. This chain's CDR3 is CASSPQYGVEQFF. DNA for the CDR3: TGTGCCAGCTCACCACAGTACGGAGTCGAGCAGTTCTTC.

This clone has a single count. The rearrangement links TRBV28 to TRBJ2-4, with D perhaps matching TRBD2 (6 bases). The CDR3 runs to 15 residues. V gave up 6 bases and J gave up 0 bases, with 12 bases separating them. The germline V gene encodes CDR1 MDHEN and CDR2 SYDVKM. CDR3 protein: CASSPQGLAKNIQYF. CDR3 bases: TGTGCCAGCAGCCCTCAGGGACTAGCCAAAAACATTCAGTACTTC.

This clone was counted a single time. The rearrangement links TRBV18 to TRBJ1-6; 7 nucleotides match TRBD1. The CDR3 loop spans 15 amino acids. In germline, CDR1 is KGHSH, CDR2 LQKENI. The ends lost 2 bases at V and 6 bases at J; junction bases unmatched: 4. CDR3 region: CASSPGTAPNSPLHF. For the CDR3, the DNA is TGTGCCAGCTCACCAGGGACAGCCCCTAATTCACCCCTCCACTTT. The whole variable domain, remainder taken from reference TRBV18 and TRBJ1-6, is NAGVMQNPRHLVRRRGQEARLRCSPMKGHSHVYWYRQLPEEGLKFMVYLQKENIIDESGMPKERFSAEFPKEGPSILRIQQVVRGDSAAYFCASSPGTAPNSPLHFGNGTRLTVT.

The chain couples TRBV7-6 to TRBJ2-7; 10 nucleotides match TRBD1. This CDR3 is 15 amino acids long. Germline V CDR1 and CDR2: SGHVS, FNYEAQ. The trim removed 4 bases at V and 1 base at J, leaving 4 bases unmatched. The chain's CDR3 is CASSSRGQGSYEQYF. The CDR3 region has the DNA TGTGCCAGCAGCTCCCGGGGACAGGGGTCCTACGAGCAGTACTTC.

The chain joins TRBV9 to TRBJ1-2; TRBD1 matches at 9 bases. Per the germline V gene, CDR1 is SGDLS and CDR2 is YYNGEE. This CDR3 is 16 amino acids long. Unmatched junction bases numbered 8, after V lost 1 base and J lost 4 bases. CDR3 region: CASSVQGTGSIYGYTF. The DNA for the CDR3 is TGTGCCAGCAGCGTACAGGGGACAGGGTCTATCTATGGCTACACCTTC. Based on the CDR3 plus reference TRBV9 and TRBJ1-2, the full variable domain is DSGVTQTPKHLITATGQRVTLRCSPRSGDLSVYWYQQSLDQGLQFLIQYYNGEERAKGNILERFSAQQFPDLHSELNLSSLELGDSALYFCASSVQGTGSIYGYTFGSGTRLTVV.

The chain joins TRBV24-1 to TRBJ2-5; 7 positions agree with TRBD2. The CDR3 totals 15 residues. After removal of 5 bases from V and 4 bases from J, the junction contained 9 bases not matched to a gene. Looked up from germline, CDR1 is KGHDR and CDR2 is SFDVKD. This chain's CDR3 is CATSGARGGRETQYF. CDR3 DNA: TGTGCCACCAGTGGCGCCCGGGGAGGGAGAGAGACCCAGTACTTC.

The chain combines TRBV2 with TRBJ1-3; TRBD1 might be the D (5 bases). The CDR3 loop spans 17 amino acids. Germline CDR1 and CDR2: SNHLY and FYNNEI. V dropped 5 bases and J dropped 4 bases, with 21 bases sitting between them. The CDR3 here is CASSFAFPGSPGNTIYF. For the CDR3, the DNA is TGTGCCAGCAGTTTTGCCTTCCCAGGGTCCCCCGGAAACACCATATATTTT.

The chain combines TRBV7-8 with TRBJ1-5, with 11 bases that match TRBD1. The CDR3 consists of 15 residues. The V segment lost 4 bases and the J segment 7 bases; nucleotides outside the gene matches: 6. CDR1 and CDR2 from the germline V gene are SGHVS and FQNEAQ. CDR3 nucleotide sequence: TGTGCCAGCAGCTCCCGGGACAGGGGGGACCAGCCCCAGCATTTT. Its translation is CASSSRDRGDQPQHF.

This chain links TRBV24-1 with TRBJ1-1, with no clear D. Per the germline V gene, CDR1 is KGHDR and CDR2 is SFDVKD. The CDR3 is 14 residues long. Deletions cut 11 bases from V and 5 bases from J, with 20 bases between. The CDR3 DNA follows: TGTGCCAAGCAAAAGGAGGGATCGAGAACTGAAGCTTTCTTT. This codes for CAKQKEGSRTEAFF.

This rearrangement joins TRBV29-1 to TRBJ2-7, with TRBD1 matching 10 bases. The germline gives CDR1 SQVTM, CDR2 ANQGSEA. Trimming removed 4 bases from V and 1 base from J; junction bases left unmatched: 4. This CDR3 spans 14 amino acids. CDR3: CSVVRDRGSYEQYF. As DNA, the CDR3 is TGCAGCGTTGTCCGGGACAGGGGATCCTACGAGCAGTACTTC.

The V call is TRBV4-1, the J call TRBJ1-2, with D possibly matching TRBD1 (5 bases). The CDR3 contains 13 residues. CDR1 and CDR2 from the germline V gene are MGHRA and YSYEKL. V lost 4 bases and J lost 6, with 12 bases in between. The CDR3 region is CASSRWQGDGYTF. The CDR3 DNA reads TGCGCCAGCAGCCGTTGGCAGGGTGATGGCTACACCTTC.

The chain recombines TRBV4-2 with TRBJ1-6; D possibly corresponds to TRBD1 (6 bases). CDR1 and CDR2 from the germline V gene are LGHNA and YNFKEQ. Trimming took off 1 base at V and 5 bases at J, with 9 bases between the two ends. CDR3 size: 15 residues. The CDR3 region has the DNA TGTGCCAGCAGCCAAGCTGGACAGCATAATTCACCCCTCCACTTT. This gives the protein CASSQAGQHNSPLHF.

This chain uses TRBV3-1 (or the pseudogene TRBV3-2) with TRBJ2-7, with D maybe TRBD2 (7 bases). The CDR3 contains 15 residues. Trimming took off 0 bases at V and 7 bases at J, with 16 bases between the two ends. Germline V CDR1 and CDR2: LGHDT, YNNKEL (reference sequence). The CDR3 bases are TGTGCCAGCAGCCAAGATGGGGGGGCTACTCGTGAGCAGTACTTC. Translated: CASSQDGGATREQYF.

The rearrangement joins TRBV24-1 to TRBJ2-2, with 9 bases fitting TRBD2. The CDR3 runs 19 residues. The V gene's germline CDR1 is KGHDR and CDR2 SFDVKD. Trimming took 3 bases from V and 4 from J; bases not matched to a gene: 14. CDR3 in amino acids: CATSDPGGSGRGGTGELFF. The CDR3 DNA sequence: TGTGCCACCAGTGATCCTGGGGGTAGCGGGAGAGGTGGCACCGGGGAGCTGTTTTTT.

This sequence joins TRBV28 and TRBJ1-4; TRBD1 matches 8 bases. V lost 8 bases, J lost 14 bases, and 13 bases stayed unmatched. CDR3 length: 13 amino acids. Per germline, CDR1 MDHEN and CDR2 SYDVKM. The CDR3 nucleotides are TGTGCCAGCTACGGACAGGGCAGATTGTGGCTGTTTTTT. This encodes CASYGQGRLWLFF.

This chain connects TRBV4-1 to TRBJ1-2; D call uncertain. The V end was cut by 1 base, the J end by 7 bases, with 13 bases between. The CDR3 length is 14 residues. Germline assignment: CDR1 MGHRA and CDR2 YSYEKL. The DNA for the CDR3 is TGCGCCAGCAGCCAAGCTCTGGAGTCTCGTGGCTACACCTTC. It codes for CASSQALESRGYTF.

The chain combines TRBV28 with TRBJ1-5; D uncertain. CDR3 length: 13 amino acids. Germline values: CDR1 MDHEN, CDR2 SYDVKM. With 8 bases removed from V and 1 base from J, the gap between germline ends came to 9 bases. For the CDR3, the DNA is TGTGCCAGCGGCCCATTGAGCAATCAGCCCCAGCATTTT. This codes for CASGPLSNQPQHF.